The clone carrying this T cell receptor (beta chain) was seen ten or more times. Its matching antigen is unknown. Losses at the gene ends were 2 bases for V and 6 bases for J; bases not matched to a gene: 15. Germline-derived CDR1 and CDR2 are DFQATT and SNEGSKA (reference sequence). The CDR3 has 18 amino acids. These data come from a study of HIV-infected patients and healthy controls. All unsorted peripheral T cells were captured because whole blood was used without fractionation. Study findings and constraints: Healthy controls carried many MAIT alpha-chain CDR3s, while HIV+ repertoires had few. Healthy controls shared more CDR3 sequences between individuals than HIV-infected patients did.

Reverse transcription used roughly 480 ng RNA and constant-region primers for alpha and beta. Each of the alpha and beta chains got its own library through chain-specific third strand synthesis with indices. Each CDR3 protein is one row after TCRdb ran MiXCR on the 5' RACE reads. The sample records roughly 14,000 distinct CDR3 sequences, about 7.7% being singletons. The rearrangement uses TRBV20-1 and TRBJ1-5, with 11 bases fitting TRBD1. The receptor comes from an adult in good health. The specimen was blood. CDR3 region: CSARQGGPGTGGPQPQHF. CDR3 bases: TGCAGTGCTAGACAGGGGGGTCCCGGGACAGGGGGTCCTCAGCCCCAGCATTTT.